This entry features one T cell receptor (beta chain) sequence. There is no known antigen for this receptor. The junction and the germline gene differ at one end; a read error may be behind it. The CDR3 regions of human TCRbeta chains were subjected to immunosequencing. In the original analysis: Repertoire TCRs were matched against a reference library of SARS-CoV-2-specific TCRs generated with the MIRA antigen-specificity platform. Breadth meant the fraction of unique TCRs that were SARS-CoV-2-associated, whereas depth meant the fraction of total T cells that were SARS-CoV-2-associated. Each spike-specific TCR was assigned to its reactive spike region and to a CD4 or CD8 class using the MIRA data. Log10-transformed breadth and depth values were compared by one-way ANOVA with Sidak's multiple comparisons tests. As stored in TCRdb, this immuneACCESS dataset retains in-frame rearrangements with V and J assigned. A fraction of the clones does not appear; measured against another copy, unresolved V genes explain less than half of the discrepancy, and the remainder lacks a known reason. For V, J and clone size, that table is used; D and trimming come from the DNA. The sample includes tens of thousands of clones, with around 82% observed a single time. The ten largest clones represent under 7% of the sample.

These data are taken from a study of T cell responses to AZD1222 COVID-19 vaccine (dated by TCRdb to 2020 to 2022). Regarding the research as a whole: AZD1222 recipients given second doses at about 4 weeks or at about 12 weeks were pooled, since spike-specific TCR depth and breadth were not found to differ between the two schedules. Trial participants were enrolled by age into subgroups of 18-55, 56-69 and 70-plus years, and roughly 150, 30 and 60 TCR-sequenced participants, respectively, were included in these subgroups. TCR sequencing covered more than 230 trial participants: around 210 given two doses of AZD1222 and 26 given two doses of MenACWY control vaccine. Here is what the overall study found, with its caveats: A significant rise in spike-specific TCR breadth and depth was observed after two AZD1222 doses relative to day 0 and relative to MenACWY recipients. Conclusions about previously exposed vaccinees are limited, since just five or six AZD1222 recipients were seropositive for SARS-CoV-2 at baseline. The whole spike protein was spanned by vaccine-associated CD4 TCRs, and dominant responses were seen in regions 160-218 and 743-854. The 56-69-year group was small, and its depth increase did not reach significance, likely because of low power. Because no day 14 peak-response samples were available, the repertoires could be characterized only after the peak T cell response. Reportedly, almost half of the unique spike-specific TCRs recognized epitopes lying outside the regions that are mutated in the B.1.351 and B.1.1.7 variants. Participants were mostly white British and included more females than males, and it was suggested by the authors that clonal diversity may have been underestimated.

The time point label corresponds to: baseline before first vaccination. Samples from vaccinated people were obtained from the UK trials COV001 and COV002, which included a single-blind randomized controlled phase 2/3 trial of AZD1222 (ChAdOx1 nCoV-19) in healthy adults. Trial participant PBMC samples were collected at day 0 and day 28 after the second dose for TCRbeta chain sequencing. Reading from cysteine to phenylalanine, the CDR3 counts 11 amino acids. The read is trimmed to its CDR3 DNA, 33 bases read in frame from base 1. CDR1 SGHNT and CDR2 YENEEA are derived from the germline V gene. This sequence was found in an adult in good health. Recombination linked TRBV11-3 to TRBJ2-1, with TRBD1 perhaps the D gene, on 6 matching bases. This specimen consisted of peripheral blood, obtained on day 0 of AZD1222 vaccination. CDR3 sequence: CASSLHTGPVF. In nucleotides, the sequence is TGTGCCAGCAGCTTACATACAGGGCCGGTCTTC. The CDR3 plus the reference TRBV11-3 and TRBJ2-1 genes for the other parts give the full variable domain: EAGVVQSPRYKIIEKKQPVAFWCNPISGHNTLYWYLQNLGQGPELLIRYENEEAVDDSQLPKDRFSAERLKGVDSTLKIQPAELGDSAVYLCASSLHTGPVFGPGTRLTVL.